The 10 T cell receptor beta chains reported below all come from one sample, sequenced in a study of T-cell reconstitution after alpha-beta-depleted transplantation in children. A library of TCRbeta sequences, prepared with unique molecular identifiers, was generated. MiXCR, run by TCRdb on the PCR reads, gives a single entry per CDR3 protein. Altogether about 600,000 distinct CDR3 sequences are present, about an eighth being singletons, with the ten largest covering 2.2%. The input for sequencing was PBMCs, mostly from graft donor cells, taken 360 days after TCRalphabeta/CD19-depleted stem cell transplant. Every receptor here comes from a male patient under 18 who had a stem cell transplant for acute myeloid leukemia, so the T cells may come from the graft donor.

This clonotype was recorded a few times. The chain links TRBV5-1 to TRBJ2-7; 9 bases match TRBD1. Germline CDR1 is SGHRS and CDR2 is YFSETQ. The CDR3 consists of 16 residues. The J segment lost 0 bases and the V segment lost 1 base, leaving 5 bases of the junction unmatched. As DNA, the CDR3 is TGCGCCAGCAGCTTGACAGGGGGCTCCCTCTCCTACGAGCAGTACTTC. Translating it yields CASSLTGGSLSYEQYF.

This clonotype was counted a few times. The J gene is TRBJ2-1, the V gene TRBV7-2, with 9 bases identical to TRBD2. After removal of 5 bases from V and 7 bases from J, the junction contained 3 bases not matched to a gene. The CDR3 sequence is 13 residues long. Germline V gene sequence: CDR1 SGHTA, CDR2 FQGNSA. The CDR3 DNA follows: TGTGCCAGCAGCCAGAGCGGGAGGAATGAGCAGTTCTTC. This translates into CASSQSGRNEQFF.

This clonotype has only a few counts. The chain has TRBV7-2 and TRBJ2-7, with D unclear. The V and J ends lost 1 base and 3 bases respectively, with 13 bases between them. Germline V CDR1 and CDR2: SGHTA, FQGNSA. CDR3 length equals 15 residues. In DNA form, the CDR3 reads TGTGCCAGCAGCTTAGTCCGGACGGCGAACTACGAGCAGTACTTC. Translated: CASSLVRTANYEQYF. The whole variable domain, filled in from reference TRBV7-2 and TRBJ2-7, reads GAGVSQSPSNKVTEKGKDVELRCDPISGHTALYWYRQSLGQGLEFLIYFQGNSAPDKSGLPSDRFSAERTGGSVSTLTIQRTQQEDSAVYLCASSLVRTANYEQYFGPGTRLTVT.

This clonotype was observed a few times. This sequence joins TRBV28 and TRBJ2-5; 7 positions match TRBD2. This CDR3 spans 15 amino acids. Germline loops: CDR1 MDHEN, CDR2 SYDVKM. J was trimmed by 4 bases and V by 2 bases; bases with no gene match: 7. CDR3 nucleotides: TGTGCCAGCAGTTTAGGCGGGAGAGGTCTAGAGACCCAGTACTTC. As protein: CASSLGGRGLETQYF.

This clonotype was seen a handful of times. CDR3 in amino acids: CASSLVVDRGRSGELFF. CDR3 sequence (DNA): TGTGCCAGCAGCTTAGTCGTGGACAGGGGGCGAAGCGGGGAGCTGTTTTTT. The chain uses TRBV7-6 and TRBJ2-2; 11 nucleotides line up with TRBD1. Germline V gene lookup returns CDR1 SGHVS and CDR2 FNYEAQ. Trimming at V came to 1 base and at J to 7 bases, leaving 8 bases not matched to a gene. This CDR3 has 17 residues.

This clonotype was counted many times. The rearrangement links TRBV20-1 to TRBJ2-5; D call uncertain. The CDR3 loop spans 11 amino acids. CDR1 and CDR2 (germline): DFQATT, SNEGSKA (reference sequence). Between the trimmed V and J ends, which lost 6 bases and 5 bases, there was a span of 10 bases. This CDR3 is CSAKSMETQYF. The CDR3 DNA is TGCAGTGCCAAGAGTATGGAGACCCAGTACTTC.

This clonotype has only one observation. The chain combines TRBV6-2 or TRBV6-3 with TRBJ1-1; 10 bases match TRBD1. The trim removed 6 bases at V and 3 bases at J, leaving 7 bases unmatched. CDR1 MNHEY and CDR2 SVGEGT come from the germline V gene. The CDR3 has 15 amino acids. The CDR3 here is CASRRPGQGDTEAFF. The CDR3 nucleotides read TGTGCCAGCAGGCGACCCGGACAGGGGGACACTGAAGCTTTCTTT.

The gene calls are TRBV12-3 or TRBV12-4 and TRBJ1-1; D unclear. Trimming left V 3 bases short and J 7 bases short, with 12 bases between. CDR3 size: 13 residues. The CDR3 DNA follows: TGTGCCAGCAGTTTGAGTACGGAGCTTGAAGCTTTCTTT. Amino acid sequence: CASSLSTELEAFF.

This clonotype was picked up one time. The CDR3 sequence is CASSPTGIYGNQPQHF. CDR3 in DNA: TGTGCCAGCTCACCGACAGGTATTTATGGGAATCAGCCCCAGCATTTT. J is TRBJ1-5 and V is TRBV18; D might be TRBD1 (6 bases). V was trimmed by 3 bases and J by 4 bases, leaving 16 bases between them. Per the germline V gene, CDR1 is KGHSH and CDR2 is LQKENI. This CDR3 is built from 16 residues.

V is TRBV5-1 and J is TRBJ2-4; D perhaps matches TRBD2 (7 bases). Germline V CDR1 and CDR2: SGHRS, YFSETQ. With 2 bases removed from V and 5 bases from J, the gap between germline ends came to 11 bases. This CDR3 spans 14 amino acids. As DNA, the CDR3 is TGCGCCAGCAGCTTTGGGGGGGGCGAAAACATTCAGTACTTC. Translating gives CASSFGGGENIQYF.